Following are 26 T cell receptor beta chains from one sample sequenced in a study of chemoradiotherapy in HPV16-positive cancers. The protocol was immunoSEQ multiplex PCR, while the TCRdb copy is restricted to in-frame clones and leaves out a portion. The sample lists around 6,600 clones, roughly 80% seen once, with over 6% in the top ten. Sequencing used tumor tissue, obtained from a patient who underwent chemoradiotherapy. These receptors came from a human donor with HPV-associated anogenital cancer.

The CDR3 nucleotides read TGTGCCAGCAGTTCACAGGCGAGCTCCTACAATGAGCAGTTCTTC. Protein sequence: CASSSQASSYNEQFF. The chain links TRBV27 to TRBJ2-1, with D perhaps matching TRBD1 (5 bases). From germline, CDR1 is MNHEY and CDR2 SMNVEV (reference sequence). The CDR3 extends over 15 amino acids. Between the trimmed V and J ends, which lost 4 bases and 0 bases, there was a span of 10 bases.

This sequence joins TRBV11-2 and TRBJ2-2; D not resolved. V shed 3 bases and J shed 5 bases, with 10 bases lying between them. This CDR3 region has 14 residues. The germline V gene encodes CDR1 SGHAT and CDR2 FQNNGV. DNA of the CDR3: TGTGCCAGCAGCTTTCGGAGAAAAACCGGGGAGCTGTTTTTT. Its protein product is CASSFRRKTGELFF.

This clone was detected a few times. The CDR3 DNA is TGTGCCAGTAGGCTCAACAATGAGCAGTTCTTC. Its translation: CASRLNNEQFF. The chain has TRBV19 and TRBJ2-1; D unclear. This CDR3 is built from 11 residues. Per germline, CDR1 LNHDA and CDR2 SQIVND (reference sequence). Trimming cost V 6 bases and J 5 bases, with 5 bases left between them.

The chain carries TRBV30 and TRBJ1-1; 8 bases match TRBD1. The CDR3 is 16 amino acids. J gave up 0 bases and V 1 base, and 7 bases lay outside the gene matches. Germline V gene lookup returns CDR1 GTSNPN and CDR2 SVGIG (reference sequence). CDR3 coding DNA: TGTGCCTGGAGTGGGGGGAAGACAGGGGTGAACACTGAAGCTTTCTTT. The encoded protein is CAWSGGKTGVNTEAFF.

This chain links TRBV6-1 with TRBJ1-2; no definite D call. Germline V CDR1 and CDR2: MNHNS, SASEGT. The CDR3 extends over 14 amino acids. Trimming stripped 1 base from V and 0 bases from J, with 6 bases between. CDR3 DNA: TGTGCCAGCAGTGAAGGGGGAACTAACTATGGCTACACCTTC. The encoded protein is CASSEGGTNYGYTF.

J is TRBJ1-2 and V is TRBV18, with TRBD1 identical over 8 bases. Germline V lookup: CDR1 KGHSH, CDR2 LQKENI. This CDR3 comprises 13 residues. The V gene end was trimmed by 5 bases and the J gene end by 4 bases; junction bases not matched to a gene: 3. The CDR3 protein is CASSEQGAYGYTF. The DNA of the CDR3 is TGTGCCAGCTCAGAGCAGGGGGCCTATGGCTACACCTTC.

The V and J genes are TRBV2 and TRBJ1-1; 8 positions match TRBD1. The germline V gene has CDR1 SNHLY and CDR2 FYNNEI. Trimming cost V 2 bases and J 10 bases; bases outside gene matches: 6. This CDR3 region has 13 residues. In DNA, the CDR3 is TGTGCCAGCAGTGAAATCTCAGGGGGCCGAGCTTTCTTT. This sequence encodes CASSEISGGRAFF.

This rearrangement joins TRBV2 to TRBJ2-5; weak D call: TRBD2 (7 bases). The CDR3 totals 14 residues. Germline V lookup: CDR1 SNHLY, CDR2 FYNNEI. Between the trimmed V and J ends, which lost 1 base and 5 bases, there was a span of 11 bases. The CDR3 loop is CASSEGTAGETQYF. The CDR3 DNA is TGTGCCAGCAGTGAAGGGACAGCGGGGGAGACCCAGTACTTC.

This clone was seen more than once but under ten times. This rearrangement joins TRBV28 to TRBJ2-7; D not certain. The CDR3 loop spans 11 amino acids. The V and J ends lost 5 bases and 6 bases respectively, with 8 bases between them. Per germline, CDR1 MDHEN and CDR2 SYDVKM. CDR3 loop: CASSTTSEQYF. In DNA, the CDR3 is TGTGCCAGCAGTACCACAAGCGAGCAGTACTTC.

The chain links TRBV29-1 to TRBJ2-7; the D gene is possibly TRBD2 (6 bases). Germline CDR1 and CDR2: SQVTM and ANQGSEA. V lost 6 bases and J lost 0, with 12 bases in between. The CDR3 has 13 residues. The CDR3 reads CSVSSASSYEQYF. CDR3 nucleotides: TGCAGCGTCTCTAGCGCTAGCTCCTACGAGCAGTACTTC.

The CDR3 DNA reads as TGCGCCAGCAGTGAGTCCTACGGGGGCCGTTTTTTCTTC. Translation gives CASSESYGGRFFF. This chain uses TRBV10-1 with TRBJ2-1; D may match TRBD1 or TRBD2 (6 bases each). Germline CDR1 is WNHNN and CDR2 is SYGVQD (reference sequence). The CDR3 totals 13 residues. Trimming removed 0 bases at V and 16 bases at J, with 16 bases between.

This sequence joins TRBV6-6 and TRBJ1-2, with 9 bases matching TRBD1. This CDR3 spans 16 amino acids. Germline V gene lookup returns CDR1 MNHNY and CDR2 SVGAGI (reference sequence). V was pared by 2 bases and J by 7 bases, with 11 bases of the junction left unmatched. The CDR3 region is CASSYAPDRGNSGYTF. The CDR3 bases are TGTGCCAGCAGTTACGCCCCTGACAGGGGGAACAGTGGCTACACCTTC.

The chain carries TRBV2 and TRBJ1-5; D not resolved. Trimming removed 0 bases at V and 1 base at J, with 10 bases between. Germline CDR1 is SNHLY and CDR2 is FYNNEI. The CDR3 is 16 amino acids. CDR3 protein: CASSEAPGRSNQPQHF. The DNA for the CDR3 is TGTGCCAGCAGTGAAGCCCCCGGGAGAAGCAATCAGCCCCAGCATTTT.

The V call is TRBV1, the J call TRBJ2-2. TRBV1 is a recognized pseudogene. The CDR3 consists of 15 residues. The CDR3 DNA follows: TGCACCAGCGAATGCCGGGACAGCGGGATCGGGGAGCTGTTTTTT. Encoded protein: CTSECRDSGIGELFF.

This chain connects TRBV30 to TRBJ2-1; the match to TRBD2 covers 12 bases. Trimming at V came to 3 bases and at J to 8 bases, leaving 2 bases not matched to a gene. The CDR3 has 13 residues. CDR1 and CDR2 (germline): GTSNPN, SVGIG (reference sequence). The CDR3 region has the DNA TGTGCCTGGAGGACTAGCGGGGGCTATGAGCAGTTCTTC. It is translated as CAWRTSGGYEQFF.

The chain has TRBV9 and TRBJ2-1; D might be TRBD2 (5 bases). The CDR3 length is 17 residues. CDR1 and CDR2 from the germline V gene are SGDLS and YYNGEE. With 2 bases removed from V and 4 bases from J, the gap between germline ends came to 19 bases. DNA for the CDR3: TGTGCCAGCAGCGTGGGTCTCGAGGGAAAGGTTTACAATGAGCAGTTCTTC. Encoded protein: CASSVGLEGKVYNEQFF. The variable domain in full, with the rest retrieved from reference TRBV9 and TRBJ2-1, is DSGVTQTPKHLITATGQRVTLRCSPRSGDLSVYWYQQSLDQGLQFLIQYYNGEERAKGNILERFSAQQFPDLHSELNLSSLELGDSALYFCASSVGLEGKVYNEQFFGPGTRLTVL.

This sequence joins TRBV30 and TRBJ1-1, with D unresolved. The CDR3 is made up of 13 amino acids. CDR1 is GTSNPN and CDR2 is SVGIG in the germline V gene (reference sequence). The germline V and J ends were trimmed by 0 bases and 0 bases, with 5 bases remaining between them. DNA for the CDR3: TGTGCCTGGAGTGTAGGCCTGAACACTGAAGCTTTCTTT. This encodes CAWSVGLNTEAFF.

The rearrangement joins TRBV6-5 to TRBJ2-3; tentatively, D is TRBD2 (6 bases). Looked up from germline, CDR1 is MNHEY and CDR2 is SVGAGI. V was pared by 7 bases and J by 2 bases, with 16 bases between. The CDR3 has 15 residues. Here the CDR3 reads CASTPRGYNTDTQYF. The CDR3 nucleotides read TGTGCCAGCACTCCCCGGGGGTATAACACAGATACGCAGTATTTT.

This clone has just a few counts. V and J are TRBV7-2 and TRBJ1-5, with TRBD1 identical over 8 bases. Per the germline V gene, CDR1 is SGHTA and CDR2 is FQGNSA. The CDR3 covers 14 residues. V lost 9 bases, J lost 2 bases, and 6 bases stayed unmatched. CDR3 residues: CASSPGGGNQPQHF. The CDR3, as DNA: TGTGCCAGTTCGCCAGGGGGCGGCAATCAGCCCCAGCATTTT.

This chain joins TRBV6-1 and TRBJ1-5; D gene unclear. This CDR3 has 14 residues. In germline, CDR1 is MNHNS, CDR2 SASEGT. Trimming shortened V by 0 bases and J by 4 bases, and 7 bases separated the two germline ends. The CDR3 nucleotides read TGTGCCAGCAGTGAAGCTCCCACTAATCAGCCCCAGCATTTT. Translating it yields CASSEAPTNQPQHF.

Details on this clone: A read error may produce the germline difference seen at one junction end. The chain is built from TRBV10-2 and TRBJ1-2, with D unclear. CDR1 and CDR2 (germline): WSHSY, SAAADI. This CDR3 spans 16 amino acids. CDR3: CASSEETTILNYDYTF. In DNA form, the CDR3 reads TGCGCCAGCAGTGAGGAGACAACAATATTAAACTATGACTACACCTTC.

The V and J genes are TRBV2 and TRBJ2-1; TRBD2 matches at 14 bases. Germline trimming cut 10 bases from V and 10 bases from J; bases unmatched to any gene: 9. Germline values: CDR1 SNHLY, CDR2 FYNNEI. CDR3 length: 14 amino acids. CDR3 bases: TGTGCCATCTCACCGGGACTAGCGGGAGACGAGCAGTTCTTC. Translating it yields CAISPGLAGDEQFF.

The chain uses TRBV10-2 and TRBJ1-6; 10 bases match TRBD1. CDR3 length equals 14 residues. V gave up 6 bases and J gave up 18 bases; unmatched junction bases: 14. Germline V CDR1 and CDR2: WSHSY, SAAADI. CDR3 protein: CASSPVPGQGPPHF. The CDR3 DNA sequence: TGCGCCAGCAGCCCCGTCCCGGGACAGGGGCCGCCCCACTTT.

The gene calls are TRBV18 and TRBJ2-7; a possible D gene is TRBD2 (6 bases). Germline-derived CDR1 and CDR2 are KGHSH and LQKENI. CDR3 length: 16 amino acids. Trimming cost V 4 bases and J 0 bases, with 16 bases left between them. The CDR3, as DNA: TGTGCCAGCTCACGTGGAGGGCAAGCCTTCTCCTACGAGCAGTACTTC. It translates to CASSRGGQAFSYEQYF. Full variable domain (outside the CDR3, taken from reference TRBV18 and TRBJ2-7): NAGVMQNPRHLVRRRGQEARLRCSPMKGHSHVYWYRQLPEEGLKFMVYLQKENIIDESGMPKERFSAEFPKEGPSILRIQQVVRGDSAAYFCASSRGGQAFSYEQYFGPGTRLTVT.

This clone was picked up a small number of times. The chain couples TRBV9 to TRBJ2-1; D gene uncertain. Germline CDR1 SGDLS, CDR2 YYNGEE. The length of the CDR3 is 16 residues. V gave up 6 bases and J gave up 0 bases, with 16 bases separating them. In DNA, the CDR3 is TGTGCCAGCACCTACTCAGGATCAAGCTCCTACAATGAGCAGTTCTTC. It is translated as CASTYSGSSSYNEQFF.

The chain is built from TRBV6-1 and TRBJ2-2; D ambiguous. The length of the CDR3 is 14 residues. Trimming removed 0 bases from V and 3 bases from J, with 5 bases in between. CDR1 and CDR2 (germline): MNHNS, SASEGT. The CDR3, as DNA: TGTGCCAGCAGTGAAGCGGGCGACACCGGGGAGCTGTTTTTT. Its protein is CASSEAGDTGELFF.